The clone carrying this TCR beta chain came up many times. These data belong to a study of T-cell memory formation after mild COVID-19. Deletions cut 1 base from V and 1 base from J, with 7 bases between. The CDR3 contains 14 residues. Per germline, CDR1 MGHRA and CDR2 YSYEKL. TCRdb re-derived calls from the 5' RACE reads in MiXCR, one entry per CDR3 protein. The table has about 62,000 distinct CDR3 sequences, 9% to 9.5% seen once. Sequenced material: PBMCs or a T cell subset sorted from them (not recorded which). The TCR comes from a man aged 18 to 35 who had mild COVID-19 (a few samples of this study predate the infection). Cell type and time point are not known. This chain links TRBV4-1 with TRBJ1-1, with D unresolved. The CDR3 sequence: CASSQGIANTEAFF. Here the CDR3 DNA reads TGCGCCAGCAGCCAAGGAATAGCGAACACTGAAGCTTTCTTT.